This TCR beta chain was identified in a study of response to subunit inactivated influenza vaccine. The V gene lost 0 bases and the J gene lost 6 bases, with 9 bases spanning the gap. This CDR3 has 14 residues. From germline, CDR1 is WNHNN and CDR2 SYGVQD (reference sequence). One entry per CDR3 protein, called by TCRdb with MiXCR from the RT-PCR reads. The sample includes 500,000 to 700,000 distinct CDR3 sequences, less than 25% seen only once; the top ten take approximately 2.9%. Another study also made use of these data, one on T cells expressing NK-cell markers. That work adds: As the method of synthesis, 5'RACE template switching with UMIs yielded TCR beta cDNA. HCMV specificity was not established for the expanded NKG2C+ T cell clones.

The genes are TRBV10-1 and TRBJ1-5; no definite D call. The source is a man aged 50-59 years who received an inactivated influenza vaccine. The source was CD4+ T cells sorted from PBMCs, collected about 13 days after vaccination. The CDR3 coding sequence is TGCGCCAGCAGTGAGTCCGGGGTCGCTCAGCCCCAGCATTTT. Translation: CASSESGVAQPQHF.